This paragraph covers one TCR beta chain sequence. Known numbers of the T cell clone KT2 were added to PBMC. KT2 cells were mixed with fixed PBMC numbers at varying ratios. The data originate from a study of quantifying T cell responses using KT2 cells. Looking at the study overall: Reverse transcription used primers in the TCR alpha and beta constant regions.

A single-stranded UMI oligo with SP2 sequence was ligated to cDNA 3' ends. First-round PCR used roughly 4 cycles and beta primers RC1.1 and RC1.2 covering TRBC1 and TRBC2. Using its own MiXCR run on the UMI-ligation and nested PCR reads, TCRdb lists one record per CDR3 protein. This table holds approximately 43,000 distinct CDR3 sequences, about 15% found once. Sequenced material: PBMCs spiked with cells of the T cell clone KT2. The receptor comes from a human donor.

CDR3 in DNA: TGTGCCAGCAGCGCCTCCGTCTATGGCTACACCTTC. This translates into CASSASVYGYTF. The chain carries TRBV9 and TRBJ1-2; D remains ambiguous. The CDR3 runs to 12 residues. V lost 3 bases and J 4 bases, leaving 7 bases between the germline ends. The germline CDR1 and CDR2 sequences are SGDLS and YYNGEE.